This T cell receptor beta chain originates from a study of shared clonotypes between healthy human individuals. Findings and caveats of the study: With few donors, the genetic and exposure-history diversity represented was limited.

Authors' processing steps: ImmunoSEQ supplied junction-only sequences lacking quality scores, so filtering was different. Sequencing used immunoSEQ multiplex PCR; TCRdb keeps in-frame clones, though not all of them. The V and J calls and clone size are taken from that table; D and trimming were inferred from the DNA. The data contain over 400,000 clones, about 84% of them singletons. V lost 0 bases, J lost 5 bases, and 10 bases lay in between. There are 14 residues in the CDR3. Per germline, CDR1 SEHNR and CDR2 FQNEAQ (reference sequence). With respect to this clone: Its target is not known. With only one base between it and a far larger clone, this is likely a read error.

The genes are TRBV7-9 and TRBJ1-2; D remains ambiguous. The sequence derives from a woman in her thirties or forties in good health. Some clones in this sample may be carry-over from other donors' samples. Sequencing input: PBMCs. CDR3: CASSLAWTAYGYTF. CDR3 nucleotide sequence: TGTGCCAGCAGCTTAGCCTGGACCGCATATGGCTACACCTTC.